Below are 9 T cell receptor beta chains sequenced from a single sample in a study of neurological immune-mediated disorders. TCRdb re-derived calls from the 5' RACE reads in MiXCR, one entry per CDR3 protein. This sample has about 60,000 distinct CDR3 sequences, with roughly 9.8% found just once. Time point: longitudinal time-point 2. The specimen was PBMCs. The receptors shown here come from a man aged 25-45 years in good health.

This clonotype was seen at least ten times. The chain is built from TRBV4-1 and TRBJ2-7; maybe TRBD2 (5 bases). CDR1 and CDR2 from the germline V gene are MGHRA and YSYEKL. The CDR3 loop spans 13 amino acids. Trimming stripped 3 bases from V and 3 bases from J, with 9 bases between. The CDR3 region is CASSQDGNYEQYF. Here the CDR3 DNA reads TGCGCCAGCAGCCAGGACGGGAACTACGAGCAGTACTTC.

Ten or more counts support this clonotype. The rearrangement joins TRBV11-2 to TRBJ2-2; 14 positions match TRBD2. V was pared by 5 bases and J by 2 bases, with 13 bases of the junction left unmatched. The length of the CDR3 is 20 residues. Germline V gives CDR1 SGHAT, CDR2 FQNNGV. CDR3 residues: CASSPEGLAGALSNTGELFF. Here the CDR3 DNA reads TGTGCCAGCAGCCCCGAGGGACTAGCGGGAGCATTAAGCAACACCGGGGAGCTGTTTTTT.

There are many counts of this clonotype. This rearrangement joins TRBV20-1 to TRBJ2-3; no firm D call. Germline V gene data show CDR1 as DFQATT and CDR2 as SNEGSKA (reference sequence). Trimming took 3 bases from V and 3 from J, leaving 7 bases between them. This CDR3 spans 12 amino acids. The DNA for the CDR3 is TGCAGTGCTAGTGCAGTAACAGATACGCAGTATTTT. It codes for CSASAVTDTQYF.

This clonotype was found many times. The chain combines TRBV5-1 with TRBJ1-1, with unresolved D. V shed 0 bases and J shed 5 bases, with 14 bases lying between them. CDR1 SGHRS and CDR2 YFSETQ come from the germline V gene. This CDR3 has 15 amino acids. CDR3 amino acids: CASSLAGVLVTEAFF. The CDR3 bases are TGCGCCAGCAGCTTGGCTGGGGTCCTGGTGACTGAAGCTTTCTTT.

There are a few counts of this clonotype. V is TRBV11-2 and J is TRBJ2-7; 9 bases agree with TRBD1. This CDR3 contains 15 residues. V lost 3 bases and J lost 7; bases outside the gene matches: 10. Looked up from germline, CDR1 is SGHAT and CDR2 is FQNNGV. CDR3 sequence (DNA): TGTGCCAGCAGCTTCTTGACGGACAGGGGTCCTGAGCAGTACTTC. It translates to CASSFLTDRGPEQYF.

This chain connects TRBV7-2 to TRBJ2-1, with D maybe TRBD1 (8 bases). The V gene's germline CDR1 is SGHTA and CDR2 FQGNSA. CDR3 length equals 16 residues. Trimming shortened V by 6 bases and J by 2 bases, and 17 bases separated the two germline ends. The CDR3 sequence: CASRTGGGGPYNEQFF. DNA of the CDR3: TGTGCCAGCAGAACAGGGGGGGGTGGGCCCTACAATGAGCAGTTCTTC. The complete variable domain, with remaining parts taken from reference TRBV7-2 and TRBJ2-1, reads GAGVSQSPSNKVTEKGKDVELRCDPISGHTALYWYRQSLGQGLEFLIYFQGNSAPDKSGLPSDRFSAERTGGSVSTLTIQRTQQEDSAVYLCASRTGGGGPYNEQFFGPGTRLTVL.

This clonotype was picked up a small number of times. The chain uses TRBV16 and TRBJ2-7; D possibly corresponds to TRBD1 (5 bases). Germline assignment: CDR1 KGHSY and CDR2 FQNENV. This CDR3 is 14 amino acids long. Between the trimmed V and J ends, which lost 6 bases and 0 bases, there was a span of 12 bases. CDR3 bases: TGTGCCAGCAGGAAAGGGGTAAACTCCTACGAGCAGTACTTC. It is translated as CASRKGVNSYEQYF. Supplemented by reference TRBV16 and TRBJ2-7, the full variable domain reads GEEVAQTPKHLVRGEGQKAKLYCAPIKGHSYVFWYQQVLKNEFKFLISFQNENVFDETGMPKERFSAKCLPNSPCSLEIQATKLEDSAVYFCASRKGVNSYEQYFGPGTRLTVT.

This clonotype was counted many times. This sequence joins TRBV28 and TRBJ2-5; TRBD1 might be the D (6 bases). The CDR3 length is 14 residues. Looked up from germline, CDR1 is MDHEN and CDR2 is SYDVKM. V was cut by 1 base and J by 1 base, with 7 bases left in between. CDR3 sequence reads: CASSLSDSQETQYF. The CDR3 region has the DNA TGTGCCAGCAGTTTATCGGACAGCCAAGAGACCCAGTACTTC.

This clonotype came up many times. This chain's CDR3 is CAIRTTGYEQYF. The CDR3 DNA reads TGTGCCATCAGAACGACAGGGTACGAGCAGTACTTC. The V call is TRBV10-3, the J call TRBJ2-7, with TRBD1 identical over 7 bases. In germline, CDR1 is ENHRY, CDR2 SYGVKD. Losses at the gene ends were 6 bases for V and 4 bases for J; bases not matched to a gene: 3. There are 12 residues in the CDR3.